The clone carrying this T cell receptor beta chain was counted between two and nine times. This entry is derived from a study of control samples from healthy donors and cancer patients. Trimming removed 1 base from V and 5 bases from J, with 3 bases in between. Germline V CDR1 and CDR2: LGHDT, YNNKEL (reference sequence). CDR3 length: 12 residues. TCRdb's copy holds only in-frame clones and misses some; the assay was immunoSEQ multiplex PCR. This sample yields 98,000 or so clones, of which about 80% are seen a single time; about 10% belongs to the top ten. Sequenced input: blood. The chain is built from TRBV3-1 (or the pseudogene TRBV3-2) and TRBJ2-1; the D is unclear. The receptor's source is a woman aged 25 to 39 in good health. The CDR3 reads CASSQVDNEQFF. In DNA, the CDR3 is TGTGCCAGCAGCCAAGTTGACAATGAGCAGTTCTTC.